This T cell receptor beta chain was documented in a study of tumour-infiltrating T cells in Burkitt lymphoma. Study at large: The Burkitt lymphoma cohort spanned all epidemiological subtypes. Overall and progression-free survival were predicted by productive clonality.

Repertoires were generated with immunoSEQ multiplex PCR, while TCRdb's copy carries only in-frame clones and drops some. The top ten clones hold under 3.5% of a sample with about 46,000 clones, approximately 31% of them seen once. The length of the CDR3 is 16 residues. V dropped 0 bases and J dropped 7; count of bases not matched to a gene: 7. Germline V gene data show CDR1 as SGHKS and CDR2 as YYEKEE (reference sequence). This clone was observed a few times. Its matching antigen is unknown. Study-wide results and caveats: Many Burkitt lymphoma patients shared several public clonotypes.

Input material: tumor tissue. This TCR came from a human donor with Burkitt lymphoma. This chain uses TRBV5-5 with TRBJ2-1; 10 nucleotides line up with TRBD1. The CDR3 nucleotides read TGTGCCAGCAGCTTGGCCGGGGGACAGGGGTGGAATGAGCAGTTCTTC. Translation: CASSLAGGQGWNEQFF.